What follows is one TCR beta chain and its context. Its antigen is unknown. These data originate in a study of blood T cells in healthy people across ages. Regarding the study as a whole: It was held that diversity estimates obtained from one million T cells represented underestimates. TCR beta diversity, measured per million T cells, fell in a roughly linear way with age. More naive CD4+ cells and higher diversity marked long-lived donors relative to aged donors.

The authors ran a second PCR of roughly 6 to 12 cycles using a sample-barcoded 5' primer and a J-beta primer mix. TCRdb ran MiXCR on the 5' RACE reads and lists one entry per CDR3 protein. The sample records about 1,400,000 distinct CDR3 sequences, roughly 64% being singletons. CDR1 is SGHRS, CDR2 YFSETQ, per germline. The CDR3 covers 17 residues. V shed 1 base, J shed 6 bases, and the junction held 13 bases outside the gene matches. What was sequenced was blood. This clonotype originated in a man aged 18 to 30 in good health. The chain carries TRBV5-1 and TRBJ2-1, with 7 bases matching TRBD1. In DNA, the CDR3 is TGCGCCAGCAGCTTGACGTTCAGCGGACAGGAGAGCAATGAGCAGTTCTTC. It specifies CASSLTFSGQESNEQFF.